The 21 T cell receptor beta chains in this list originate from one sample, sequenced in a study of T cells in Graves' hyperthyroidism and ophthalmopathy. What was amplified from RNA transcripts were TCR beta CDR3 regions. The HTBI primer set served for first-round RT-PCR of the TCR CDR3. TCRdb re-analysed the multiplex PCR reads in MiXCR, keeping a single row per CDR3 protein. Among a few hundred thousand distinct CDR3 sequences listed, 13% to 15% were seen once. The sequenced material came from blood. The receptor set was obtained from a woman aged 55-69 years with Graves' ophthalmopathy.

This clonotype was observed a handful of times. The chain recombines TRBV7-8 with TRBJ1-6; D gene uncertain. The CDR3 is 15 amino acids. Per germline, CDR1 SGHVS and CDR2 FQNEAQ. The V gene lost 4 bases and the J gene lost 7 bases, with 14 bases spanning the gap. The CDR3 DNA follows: TGTGCCAGCAGCTCTGTCGGTGCGGCAAATTCACCCCTCCACTTT. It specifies CASSSVGAANSPLHF.

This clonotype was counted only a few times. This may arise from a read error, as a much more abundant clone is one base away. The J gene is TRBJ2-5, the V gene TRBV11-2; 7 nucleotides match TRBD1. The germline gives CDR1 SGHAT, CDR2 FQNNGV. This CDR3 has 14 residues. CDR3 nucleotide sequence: TGTGGCAGCAGCAACCGCAGGGGGCAAGAGACCCAGTACTTC. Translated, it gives CGSSNRRGQETQYF.

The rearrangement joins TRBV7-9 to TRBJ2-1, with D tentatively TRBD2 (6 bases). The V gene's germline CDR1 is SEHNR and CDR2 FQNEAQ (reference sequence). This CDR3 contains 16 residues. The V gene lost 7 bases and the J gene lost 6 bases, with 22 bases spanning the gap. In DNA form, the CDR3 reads TGTGCCAGCACCCTTTTAGAGCGGGTCACAATCAATGAGCAGTTCTTC. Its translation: CASTLLERVTINEQFF.

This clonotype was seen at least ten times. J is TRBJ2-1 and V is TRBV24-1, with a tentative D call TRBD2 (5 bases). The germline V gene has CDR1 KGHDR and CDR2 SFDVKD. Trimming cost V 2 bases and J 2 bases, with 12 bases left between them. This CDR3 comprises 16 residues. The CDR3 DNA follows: TGTGCCACCAGTGATTCCACAGCGGCAACCTACAATGAGCAGTTCTTC. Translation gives CATSDSTAATYNEQFF.

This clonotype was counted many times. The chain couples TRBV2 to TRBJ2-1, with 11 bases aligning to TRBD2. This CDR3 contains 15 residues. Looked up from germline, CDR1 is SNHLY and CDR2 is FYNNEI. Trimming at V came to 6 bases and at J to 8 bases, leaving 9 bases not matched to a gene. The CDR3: CASRGTSGSFDEQFF. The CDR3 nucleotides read TGTGCCAGCAGGGGTACTAGCGGGAGTTTTGATGAGCAGTTCTTC. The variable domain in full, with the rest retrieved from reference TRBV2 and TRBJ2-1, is EPEVTQTPSHQVTQMGQEVILRCVPISNHLYFYWYRQILGQKVEFLVSFYNNEISEKSEIFDDQFSVERPDGSNFTLKIRSTKLEDSAMYFCASRGTSGSFDEQFFGPGTRLTVL.

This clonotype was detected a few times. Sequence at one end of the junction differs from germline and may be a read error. CDR3 DNA: TGTGCCACCAGCAGATTCGAACAGGGTTTGCACTTC. It translates to CATSRFEQGLHF. The chain recombines TRBV15 with TRBJ2-5; a weak D match, TRBD1 (6 bases). This CDR3 is 12 amino acids long. From germline, CDR1 is LNHNV and CDR2 YYDKDF (reference sequence).

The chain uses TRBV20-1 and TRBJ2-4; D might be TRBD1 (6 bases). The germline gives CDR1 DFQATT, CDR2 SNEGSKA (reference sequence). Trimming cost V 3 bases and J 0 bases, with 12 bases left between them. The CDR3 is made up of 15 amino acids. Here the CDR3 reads CSARWTAIAKNIQYF. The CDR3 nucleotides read TGCAGTGCTAGGTGGACAGCTATAGCCAAAAACATTCAGTACTTC.

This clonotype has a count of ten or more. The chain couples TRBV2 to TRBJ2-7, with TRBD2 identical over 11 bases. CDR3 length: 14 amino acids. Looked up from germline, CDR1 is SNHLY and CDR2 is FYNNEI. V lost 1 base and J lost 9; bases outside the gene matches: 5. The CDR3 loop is CASSEGLAGGGQYF. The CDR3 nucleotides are TGTGCCAGCAGTGAAGGGCTAGCGGGAGGTGGGCAGTACTTC.

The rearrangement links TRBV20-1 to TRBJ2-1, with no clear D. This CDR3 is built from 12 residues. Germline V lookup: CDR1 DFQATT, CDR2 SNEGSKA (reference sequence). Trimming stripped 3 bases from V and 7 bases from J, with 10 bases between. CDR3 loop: CSASPGLNEQFF. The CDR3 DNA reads TGCAGTGCTAGCCCCGGGTTGAATGAGCAGTTCTTC.

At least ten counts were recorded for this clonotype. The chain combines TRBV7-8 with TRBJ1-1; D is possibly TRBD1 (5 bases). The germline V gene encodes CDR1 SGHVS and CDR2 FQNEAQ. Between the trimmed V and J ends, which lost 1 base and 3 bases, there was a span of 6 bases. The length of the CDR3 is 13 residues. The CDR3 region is CASSLGGHTEAFF. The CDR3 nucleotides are TGTGCCAGCAGCTTAGGGGGCCACACTGAAGCTTTCTTT.

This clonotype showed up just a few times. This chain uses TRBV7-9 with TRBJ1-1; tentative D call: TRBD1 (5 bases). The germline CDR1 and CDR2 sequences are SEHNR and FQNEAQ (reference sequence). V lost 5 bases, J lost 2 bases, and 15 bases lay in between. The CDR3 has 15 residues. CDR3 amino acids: CASSVSTGVNTEAFF. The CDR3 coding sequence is TGTGCCAGCAGCGTAAGTACAGGAGTCAACACTGAAGCTTTCTTT.

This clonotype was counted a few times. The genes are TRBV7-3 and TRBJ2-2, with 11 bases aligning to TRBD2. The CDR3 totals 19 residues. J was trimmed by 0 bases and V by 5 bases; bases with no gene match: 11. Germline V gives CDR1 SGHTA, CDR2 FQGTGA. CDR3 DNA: TGTGCCAGCAGCCTCCTGCCGGGACTAGCGGAAGCGAACACCGGGGAGCTGTTTTTT. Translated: CASSLLPGLAEANTGELFF.

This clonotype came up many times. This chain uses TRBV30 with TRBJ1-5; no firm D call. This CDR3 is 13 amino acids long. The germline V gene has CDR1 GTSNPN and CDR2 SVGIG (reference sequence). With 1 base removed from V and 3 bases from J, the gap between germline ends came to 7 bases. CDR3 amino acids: CAWSAGNNQPQHF. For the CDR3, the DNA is TGTGCCTGGAGTGCGGGGAACAATCAGCCCCAGCATTTT.

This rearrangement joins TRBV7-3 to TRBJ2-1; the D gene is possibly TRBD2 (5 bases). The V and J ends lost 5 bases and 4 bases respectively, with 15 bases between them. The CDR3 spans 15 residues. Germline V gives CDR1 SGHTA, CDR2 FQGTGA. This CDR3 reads CASSPSSREYNEQFF. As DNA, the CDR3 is TGTGCCAGCAGCCCATCTAGCAGAGAATACAATGAGCAGTTCTTC. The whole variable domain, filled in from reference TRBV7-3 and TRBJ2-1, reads GAGVSQTPSNKVTEKGKYVELRCDPISGHTALYWYRQSLGQGPEFLIYFQGTGAADDSGLPNDRFFAVRPEGSVSTLKIQRTERGDSAVYLCASSPSSREYNEQFFGPGTRLTVL.

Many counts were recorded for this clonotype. The CDR3 is CASSLGASGSTGELFF. The CDR3 DNA sequence: TGTGCCAGCAGCTTAGGAGCTAGCGGGAGCACCGGGGAGCTGTTTTTT. This sequence joins TRBV7-6 and TRBJ2-2, with TRBD2 identical over 10 bases. Germline V gene lookup returns CDR1 SGHVS and CDR2 FNYEAQ. V shed 1 base and J 4 bases; nucleotides not matched to a gene: 3. The CDR3 runs 16 residues.

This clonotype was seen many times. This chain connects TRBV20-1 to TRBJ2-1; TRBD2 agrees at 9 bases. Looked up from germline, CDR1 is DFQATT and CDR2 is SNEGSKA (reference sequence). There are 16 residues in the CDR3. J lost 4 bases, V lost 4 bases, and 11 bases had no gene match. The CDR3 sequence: CSATPRTSEEYNEQFF. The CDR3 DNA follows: TGCAGTGCTACTCCCCGGACTAGCGAGGAATACAATGAGCAGTTCTTC.

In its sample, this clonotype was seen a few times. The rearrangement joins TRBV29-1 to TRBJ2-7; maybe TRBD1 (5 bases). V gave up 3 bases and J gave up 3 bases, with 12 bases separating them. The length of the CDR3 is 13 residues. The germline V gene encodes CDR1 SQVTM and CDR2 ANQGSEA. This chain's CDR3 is CSVELTEDYEQYF. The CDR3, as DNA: TGCAGCGTTGAGCTGACAGAAGACTACGAGCAGTACTTC.

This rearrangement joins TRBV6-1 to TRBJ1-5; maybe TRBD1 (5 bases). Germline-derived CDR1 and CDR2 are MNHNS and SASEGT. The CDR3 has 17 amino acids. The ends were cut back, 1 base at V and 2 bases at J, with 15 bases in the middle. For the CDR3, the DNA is TGTGCCAGCAGTGAAGGGTCCAGTTGGGGGGGCAATCAGCCCCAGCATTTT. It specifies CASSEGSSWGGNQPQHF.

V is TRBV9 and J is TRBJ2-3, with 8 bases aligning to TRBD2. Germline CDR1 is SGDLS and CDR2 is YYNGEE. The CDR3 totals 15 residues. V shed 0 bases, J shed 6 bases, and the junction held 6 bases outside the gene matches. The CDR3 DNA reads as TGTGCCAGCAGCGTAGGGACTAGCTGGTCTGATACGCAGTATTTT. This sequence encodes CASSVGTSWSDTQYF.

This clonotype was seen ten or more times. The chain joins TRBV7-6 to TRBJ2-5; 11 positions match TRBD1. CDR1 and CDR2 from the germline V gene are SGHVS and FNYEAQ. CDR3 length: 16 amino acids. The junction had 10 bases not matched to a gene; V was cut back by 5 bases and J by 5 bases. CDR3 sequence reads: CASSRPGTGGGETQYF. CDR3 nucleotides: TGTGCCAGCAGCAGACCGGGGACAGGGGGTGGGGAGACCCAGTACTTC.

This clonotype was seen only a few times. The CDR3: CATSDTSGKGATDTQYF. In DNA form, the CDR3 reads TGTGCCACCAGTGACACAAGCGGTAAGGGGGCCACAGATACGCAGTATTTT. The chain recombines TRBV24-1 with TRBJ2-3, with TRBD1 matching 7 bases. V was clipped by 4 bases and J by 2 bases; unmatched bases: 11. This CDR3 is 17 amino acids long. Germline CDR1 reads KGHDR; CDR2 reads SFDVKD.